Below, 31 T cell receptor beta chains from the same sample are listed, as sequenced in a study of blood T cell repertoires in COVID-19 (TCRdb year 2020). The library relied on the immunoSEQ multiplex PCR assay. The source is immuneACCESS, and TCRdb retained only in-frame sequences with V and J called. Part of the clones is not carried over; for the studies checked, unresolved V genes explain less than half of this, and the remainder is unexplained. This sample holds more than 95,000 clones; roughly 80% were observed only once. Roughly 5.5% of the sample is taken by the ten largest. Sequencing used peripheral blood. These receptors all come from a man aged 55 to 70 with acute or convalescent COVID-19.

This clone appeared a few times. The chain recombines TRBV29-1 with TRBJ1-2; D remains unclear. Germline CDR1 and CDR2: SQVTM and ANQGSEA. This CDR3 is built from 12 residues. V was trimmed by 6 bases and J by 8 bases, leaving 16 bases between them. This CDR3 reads CSVLTDSRGYTF. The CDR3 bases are TGCAGCGTCCTGACGGACTCTAGGGGCTACACCTTC.

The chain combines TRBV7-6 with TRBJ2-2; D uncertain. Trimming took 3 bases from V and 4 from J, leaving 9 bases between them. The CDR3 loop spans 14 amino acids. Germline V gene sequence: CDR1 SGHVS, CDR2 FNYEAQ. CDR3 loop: CASSLGRFTGELFF. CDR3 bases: TGTGCCAGCAGCTTGGGCAGGTTCACCGGGGAGCTGTTTTTT.

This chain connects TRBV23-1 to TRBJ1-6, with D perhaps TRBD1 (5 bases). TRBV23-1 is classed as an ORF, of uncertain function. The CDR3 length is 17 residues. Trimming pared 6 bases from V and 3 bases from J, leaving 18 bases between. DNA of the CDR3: TGCGCCAGCAGCAGACGGACGACAGCCGTCTATAATTCACCCCTCCACTTT. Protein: CASSRRTTAVYNSPLHF.

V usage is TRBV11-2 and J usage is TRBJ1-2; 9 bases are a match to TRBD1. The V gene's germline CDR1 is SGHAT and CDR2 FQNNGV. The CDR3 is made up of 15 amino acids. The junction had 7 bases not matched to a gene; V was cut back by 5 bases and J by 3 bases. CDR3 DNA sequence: TGTGCCAGCAGCACCACAGGGGGCGCCTACTATGGCTACACCTTC. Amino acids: CASSTTGGAYYGYTF.

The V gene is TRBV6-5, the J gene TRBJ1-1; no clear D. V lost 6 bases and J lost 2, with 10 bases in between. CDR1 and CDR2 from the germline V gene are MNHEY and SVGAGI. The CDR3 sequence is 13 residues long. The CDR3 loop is CASRVTVNTEAFF. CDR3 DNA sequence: TGTGCCAGCAGGGTTACGGTTAACACTGAAGCTTTCTTT.

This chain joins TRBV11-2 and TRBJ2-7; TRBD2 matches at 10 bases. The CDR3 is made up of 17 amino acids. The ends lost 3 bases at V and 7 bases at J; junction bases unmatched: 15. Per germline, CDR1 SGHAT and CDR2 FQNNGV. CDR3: CASSLGGTSAGKGEQYF. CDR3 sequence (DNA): TGTGCCAGCAGCTTGGGGGGGACTAGCGCCGGGAAAGGGGAGCAGTACTTC.

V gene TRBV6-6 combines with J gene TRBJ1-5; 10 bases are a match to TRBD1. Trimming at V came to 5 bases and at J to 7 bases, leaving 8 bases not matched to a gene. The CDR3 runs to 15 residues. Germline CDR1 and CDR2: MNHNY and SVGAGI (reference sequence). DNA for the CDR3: TGTGCCAGCAGTCGGGGGGACAGGGGAGTCCAGCCCCAGCATTTT. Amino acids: CASSRGDRGVQPQHF.

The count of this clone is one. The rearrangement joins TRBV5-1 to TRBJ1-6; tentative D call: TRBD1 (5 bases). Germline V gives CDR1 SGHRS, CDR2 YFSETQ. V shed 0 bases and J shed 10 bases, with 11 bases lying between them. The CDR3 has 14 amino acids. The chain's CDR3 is CASSLVPDTSPLHF. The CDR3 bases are TGCGCCAGCAGCTTGGTCCCGGACACCTCACCCCTCCACTTT.

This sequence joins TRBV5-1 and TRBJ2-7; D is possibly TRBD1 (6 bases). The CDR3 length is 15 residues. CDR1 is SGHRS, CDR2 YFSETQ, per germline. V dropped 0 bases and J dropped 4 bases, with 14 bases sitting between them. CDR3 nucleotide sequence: TGCGCCAGCAGCTTGGGTGCCGGACAGTGGTACGAGCAGTACTTC. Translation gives CASSLGAGQWYEQYF.

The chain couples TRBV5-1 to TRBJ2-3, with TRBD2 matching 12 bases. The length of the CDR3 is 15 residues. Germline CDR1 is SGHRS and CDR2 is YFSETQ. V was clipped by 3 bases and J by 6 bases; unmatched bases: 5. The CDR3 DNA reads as TGCGCCAGCAGCTGGATCACTAGCGGGGGGGATACGCAGTATTTT. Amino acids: CASSWITSGGDTQYF.

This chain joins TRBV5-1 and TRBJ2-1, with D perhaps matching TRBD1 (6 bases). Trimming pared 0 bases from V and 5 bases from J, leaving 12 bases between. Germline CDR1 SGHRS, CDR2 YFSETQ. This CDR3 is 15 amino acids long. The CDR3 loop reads CASSLVRQENNEQFF. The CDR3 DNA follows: TGCGCCAGCAGCTTGGTACGACAGGAGAACAATGAGCAGTTCTTC.

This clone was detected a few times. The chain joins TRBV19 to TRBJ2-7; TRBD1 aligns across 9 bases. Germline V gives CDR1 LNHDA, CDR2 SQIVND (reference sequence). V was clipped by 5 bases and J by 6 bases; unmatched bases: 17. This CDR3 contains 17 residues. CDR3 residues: CASSFSPPGQGGGEQYF. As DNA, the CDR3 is TGTGCCAGTAGTTTCTCCCCCCCGGGACAGGGTGGTGGCGAGCAGTACTTC.

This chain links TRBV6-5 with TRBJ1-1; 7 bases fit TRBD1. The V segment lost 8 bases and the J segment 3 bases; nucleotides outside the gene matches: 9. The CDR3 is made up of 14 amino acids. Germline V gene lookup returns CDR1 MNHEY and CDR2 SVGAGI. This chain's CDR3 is CASPLRGQDTEAFF. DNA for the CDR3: TGTGCCAGCCCATTGAGGGGGCAGGACACTGAAGCTTTCTTT.

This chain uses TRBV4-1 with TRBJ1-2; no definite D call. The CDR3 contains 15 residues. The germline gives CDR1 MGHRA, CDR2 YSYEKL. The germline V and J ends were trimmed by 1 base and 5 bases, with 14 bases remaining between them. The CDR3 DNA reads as TGCGCCAGCAGCCAAGTTCCCGCTTCTACGTATGGCTACACCTTC. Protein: CASSQVPASTYGYTF.

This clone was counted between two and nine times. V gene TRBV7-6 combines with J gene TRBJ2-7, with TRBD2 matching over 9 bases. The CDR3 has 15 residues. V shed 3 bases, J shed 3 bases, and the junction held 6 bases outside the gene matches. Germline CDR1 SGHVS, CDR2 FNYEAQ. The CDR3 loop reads CASSLRSSGNYEQYF. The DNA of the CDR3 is TGTGCCAGCAGCTTGAGATCTAGCGGGAACTACGAGCAGTACTTC.

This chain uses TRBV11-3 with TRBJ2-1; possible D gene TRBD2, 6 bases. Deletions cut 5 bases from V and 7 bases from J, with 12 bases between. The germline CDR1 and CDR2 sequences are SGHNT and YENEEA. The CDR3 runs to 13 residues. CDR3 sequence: CASSTGLGNEQFF. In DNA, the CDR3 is TGTGCCAGCAGCACGGGACTTGGGAATGAGCAGTTCTTC.

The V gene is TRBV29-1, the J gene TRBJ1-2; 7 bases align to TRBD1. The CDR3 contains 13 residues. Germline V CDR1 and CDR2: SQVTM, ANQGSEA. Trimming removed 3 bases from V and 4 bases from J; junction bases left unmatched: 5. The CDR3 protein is CSVDSAGGYGYTF. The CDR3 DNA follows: TGCAGCGTTGATTCTGCAGGGGGCTATGGCTACACCTTC.

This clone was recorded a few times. The CDR3 sequence is CASLEDGSSYNSPLHF. The DNA for the CDR3 is TGTGCCAGCTTGGAAGACGGGAGCTCCTATAATTCACCCCTCCACTTT. The chain combines TRBV7-8 with TRBJ1-6; no reliable D call. The germline V and J ends were trimmed by 8 bases and 0 bases, with 14 bases remaining between them. Germline values: CDR1 SGHVS, CDR2 FQNEAQ. This CDR3 is built from 16 residues.

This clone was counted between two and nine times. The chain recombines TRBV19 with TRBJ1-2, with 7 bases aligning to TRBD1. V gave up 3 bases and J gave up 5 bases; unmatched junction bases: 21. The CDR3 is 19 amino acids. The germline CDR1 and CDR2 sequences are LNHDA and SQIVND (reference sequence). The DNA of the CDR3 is TGTGCCAGTAGTATCTGGGGAAAATGGGGCATGGCAGGGGGATATGGCTACACCTTC. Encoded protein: CASSIWGKWGMAGGYGYTF.

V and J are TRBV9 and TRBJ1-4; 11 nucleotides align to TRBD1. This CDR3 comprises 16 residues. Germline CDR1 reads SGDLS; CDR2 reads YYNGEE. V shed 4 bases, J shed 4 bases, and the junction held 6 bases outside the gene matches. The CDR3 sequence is CASSRGQGAGNEKLFF. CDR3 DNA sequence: TGTGCCAGCAGCAGAGGACAGGGGGCGGGTAATGAAAAACTGTTTTTT.

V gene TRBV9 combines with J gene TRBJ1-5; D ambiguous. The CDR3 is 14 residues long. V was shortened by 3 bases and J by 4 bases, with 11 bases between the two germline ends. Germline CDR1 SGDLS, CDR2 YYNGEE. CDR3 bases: TGTGCCAGCAGCGCCCGTGGAGGAAATCAGCCCCAGCATTTT. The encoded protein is CASSARGGNQPQHF.

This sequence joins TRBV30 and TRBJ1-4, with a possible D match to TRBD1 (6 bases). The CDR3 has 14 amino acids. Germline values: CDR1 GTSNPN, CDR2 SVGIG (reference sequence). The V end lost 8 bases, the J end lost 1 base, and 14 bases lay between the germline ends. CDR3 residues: CAGRDTRTNEKLFF. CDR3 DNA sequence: TGTGCCGGACGGGACACCCGAACTAATGAAAAACTGTTTTTT. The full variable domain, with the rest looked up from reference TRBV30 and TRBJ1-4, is SQTIHQWPATLVQPVGSPLSLECTVEGTSNPNLYWYRQAAGRGLQLLFYSVGIGQISSEVPQNLSASRPQDRQFILSSKKLLLSDSGFYLCAGRDTRTNEKLFFGSGTQLSVL.

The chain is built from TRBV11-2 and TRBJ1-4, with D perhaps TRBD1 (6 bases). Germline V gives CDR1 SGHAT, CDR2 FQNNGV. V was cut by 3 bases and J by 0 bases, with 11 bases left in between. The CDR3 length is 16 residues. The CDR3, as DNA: TGTGCCAGCAGCTTGACCAGGGGAACAACTAATGAAAAACTGTTTTTT. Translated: CASSLTRGTTNEKLFF.

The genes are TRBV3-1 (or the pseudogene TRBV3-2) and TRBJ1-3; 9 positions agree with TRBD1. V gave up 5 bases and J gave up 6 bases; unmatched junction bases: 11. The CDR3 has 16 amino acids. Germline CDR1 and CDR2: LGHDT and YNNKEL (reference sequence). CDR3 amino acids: CASSGVQGATANTIYF. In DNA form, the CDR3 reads TGTGCCAGCAGCGGAGTACAGGGGGCGACGGCAAACACCATATATTTT.

CDR3 coding DNA: TGTGCCAGCAGCACCCAACAGGGGACAGCTTTCTTT. Protein sequence: CASSTQQGTAFF. The chain recombines TRBV7-9 with TRBJ1-1, with 7 positions matching TRBD1. Looked up from germline, CDR1 is SEHNR and CDR2 is FQNEAQ (reference sequence). The J segment lost 10 bases and the V segment lost 5 bases, leaving 7 bases of the junction unmatched. The CDR3 contains 12 residues. Filled out from reference TRBV7-9 and TRBJ1-1, the complete variable domain reads DTGVSQNPRHKITKRGQNVTFRCDPISEHNRLYWYRQTLGQGPEFLTYFQNEAQLEKSRLLSDRFSAERPKGSFSTLEIQRTEQGDSAMYLCASSTQQGTAFFGQGTRLTVV.

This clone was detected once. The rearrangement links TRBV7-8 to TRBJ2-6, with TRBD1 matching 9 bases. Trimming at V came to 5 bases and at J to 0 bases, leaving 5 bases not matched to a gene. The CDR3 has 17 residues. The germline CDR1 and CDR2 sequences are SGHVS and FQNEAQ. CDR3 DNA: TGTGCCAGCAGCAGGGGACAGGGAGTCTCTGGGGCCAACGTCCTGACTTTC. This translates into CASSRGQGVSGANVLTF.

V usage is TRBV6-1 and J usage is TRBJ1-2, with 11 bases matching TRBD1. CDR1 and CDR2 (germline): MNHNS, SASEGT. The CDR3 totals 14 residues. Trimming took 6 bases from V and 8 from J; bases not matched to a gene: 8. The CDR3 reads CASRRDRGFLGYTF. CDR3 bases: TGTGCCAGCAGGAGGGACAGGGGGTTTTTAGGCTACACCTTC.

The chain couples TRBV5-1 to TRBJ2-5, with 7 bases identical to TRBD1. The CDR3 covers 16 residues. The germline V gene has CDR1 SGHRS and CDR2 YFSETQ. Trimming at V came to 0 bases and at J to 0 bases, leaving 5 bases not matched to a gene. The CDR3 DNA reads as TGCGCCAGCAGCTTGGCGGGACAGACGTACCAAGAGACCCAGTACTTC. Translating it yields CASSLAGQTYQETQYF.

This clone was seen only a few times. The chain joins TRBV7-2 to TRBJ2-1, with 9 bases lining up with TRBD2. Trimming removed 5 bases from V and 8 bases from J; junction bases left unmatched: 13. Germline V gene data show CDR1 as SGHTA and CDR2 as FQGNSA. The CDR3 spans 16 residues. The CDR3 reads CASSLFAGGAVDEQFF. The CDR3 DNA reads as TGTGCCAGCAGCCTTTTCGCGGGGGGGGCCGTTGATGAGCAGTTCTTC.

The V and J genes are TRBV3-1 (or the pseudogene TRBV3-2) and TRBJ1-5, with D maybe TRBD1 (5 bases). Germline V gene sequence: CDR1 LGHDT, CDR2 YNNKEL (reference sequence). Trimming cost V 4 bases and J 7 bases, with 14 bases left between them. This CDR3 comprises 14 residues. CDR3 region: CASSPHRRGQPQHF. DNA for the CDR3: TGTGCCAGCAGCCCCCATAGGCGGGGGCAGCCCCAGCATTTT.

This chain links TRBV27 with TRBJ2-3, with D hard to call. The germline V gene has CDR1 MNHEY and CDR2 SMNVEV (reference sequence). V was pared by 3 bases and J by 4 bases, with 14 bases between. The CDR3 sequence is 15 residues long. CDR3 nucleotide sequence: TGTGCCAGCAGTTTTAAGGATCCCCGGGCAGATACGCAGTATTTT. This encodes CASSFKDPRADTQYF.